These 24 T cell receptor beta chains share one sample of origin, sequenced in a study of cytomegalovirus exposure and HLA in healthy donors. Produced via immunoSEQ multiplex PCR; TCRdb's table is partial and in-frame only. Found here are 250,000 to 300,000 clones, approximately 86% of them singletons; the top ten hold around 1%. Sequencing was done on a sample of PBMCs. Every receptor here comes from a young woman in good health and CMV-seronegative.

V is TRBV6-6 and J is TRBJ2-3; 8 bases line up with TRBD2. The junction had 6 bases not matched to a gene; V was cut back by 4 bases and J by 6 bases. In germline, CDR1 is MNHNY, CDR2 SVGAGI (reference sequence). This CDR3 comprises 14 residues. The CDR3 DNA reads TGTGCCAGCAGTTCCGAGCGGGGGCTGGATACGCAGTATTTT. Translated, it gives CASSSERGLDTQYF.

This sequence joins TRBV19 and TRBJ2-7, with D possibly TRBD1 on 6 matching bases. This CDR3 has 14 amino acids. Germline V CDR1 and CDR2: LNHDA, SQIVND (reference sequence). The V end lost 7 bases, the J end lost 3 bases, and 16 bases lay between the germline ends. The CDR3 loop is CASTPGTPGYEQYF. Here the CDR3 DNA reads TGTGCCAGTACTCCCGGGACACCGGGCTACGAGCAGTACTTC.

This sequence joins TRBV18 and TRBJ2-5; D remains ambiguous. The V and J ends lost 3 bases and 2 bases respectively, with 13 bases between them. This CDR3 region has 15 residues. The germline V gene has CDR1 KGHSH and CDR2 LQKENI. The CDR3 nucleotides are TGTGCCAGCTCACCCCGGCCCCAGACACAAGAGACCCAGTACTTC. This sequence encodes CASSPRPQTQETQYF.

Here the CDR3 reads CASTPRGTGDYEQYF. The CDR3 DNA is TGTGCCAGCACCCCACGGGGGACAGGAGACTACGAGCAGTACTTC. The chain couples TRBV28 to TRBJ2-7; 8 nucleotides align to TRBD1. The length of the CDR3 is 15 residues. Germline V gene sequence: CDR1 MDHEN, CDR2 SYDVKM. V was pared by 7 bases and J by 3 bases, with 11 bases of the junction left unmatched.

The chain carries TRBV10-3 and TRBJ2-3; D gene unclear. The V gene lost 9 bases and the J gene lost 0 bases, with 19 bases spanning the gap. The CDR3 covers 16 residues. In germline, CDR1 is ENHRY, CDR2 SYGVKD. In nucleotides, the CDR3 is TGTGCCATTACTACTCACCTTAACCCTAGCACAGATACGCAGTATTTT. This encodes CAITTHLNPSTDTQYF.

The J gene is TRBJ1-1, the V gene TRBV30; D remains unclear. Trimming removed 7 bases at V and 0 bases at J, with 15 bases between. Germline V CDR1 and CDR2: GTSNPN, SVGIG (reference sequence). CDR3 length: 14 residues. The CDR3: CASDRRPMNTEAFF. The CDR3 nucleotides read TGTGCCTCGGATCGGAGACCCATGAACACTGAAGCTTTCTTT. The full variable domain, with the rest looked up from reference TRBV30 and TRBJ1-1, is SQTIHQWPATLVQPVGSPLSLECTVEGTSNPNLYWYRQAAGRGLQLLFYSVGIGQISSEVPQNLSASRPQDRQFILSSKKLLLSDSGFYLCASDRRPMNTEAFFGQGTRLTVV.

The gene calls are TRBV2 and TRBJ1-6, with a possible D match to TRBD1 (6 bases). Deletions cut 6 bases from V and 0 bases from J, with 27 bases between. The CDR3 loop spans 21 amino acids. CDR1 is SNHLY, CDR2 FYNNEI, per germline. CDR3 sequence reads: CASRGGRRRTAPSSYNSPLHF. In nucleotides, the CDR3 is TGTGCCAGCAGGGGGGGGAGGCGTAGGACAGCGCCAAGCTCCTATAATTCACCCCTCCACTTT.

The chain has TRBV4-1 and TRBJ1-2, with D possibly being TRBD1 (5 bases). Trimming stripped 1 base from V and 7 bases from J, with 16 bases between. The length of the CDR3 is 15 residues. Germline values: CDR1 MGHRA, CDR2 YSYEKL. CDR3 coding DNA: TGCGCCAGCAGCCAAGGGCGGGGGGGAGAGGGTGGCTACACCTTC. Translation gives CASSQGRGGEGGYTF.

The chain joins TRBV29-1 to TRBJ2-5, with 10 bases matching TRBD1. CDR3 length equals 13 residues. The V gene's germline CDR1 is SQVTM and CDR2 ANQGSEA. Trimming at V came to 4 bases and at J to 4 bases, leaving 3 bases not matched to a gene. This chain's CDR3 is CSVGQGAGETQYF. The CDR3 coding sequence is TGCAGCGTTGGACAGGGGGCCGGAGAGACCCAGTACTTC. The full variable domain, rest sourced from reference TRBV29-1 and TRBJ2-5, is SAVISQKPSRDICQRGTSLTIQCQVDSQVTMMFWYRQQPGQSLTLIATANQGSEATYESGFVIDKFPISRPNLTFSTLTVSNMSPEDSSIYLCSVGQGAGETQYFGPGTRLLVL.

CDR3 sequence: CSVRQIPPYEQYF. CDR3 in DNA: TGCAGCGTCCGACAGATTCCCCCTTACGAGCAGTACTTC. The chain uses TRBV29-1 and TRBJ2-7; D may be TRBD1 (5 bases). Germline CDR1 is SQVTM and CDR2 is ANQGSEA. Trimming left V 6 bases short and J 4 bases short, with 16 bases between. CDR3 length: 13 amino acids.

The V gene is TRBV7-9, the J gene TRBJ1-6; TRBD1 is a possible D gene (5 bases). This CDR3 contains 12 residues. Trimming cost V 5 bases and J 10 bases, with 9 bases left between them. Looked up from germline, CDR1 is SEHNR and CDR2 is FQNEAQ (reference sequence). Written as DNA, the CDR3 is TGTGCCAGCAGCGGGGGGGGATCACCCCTCCACTTT. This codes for CASSGGGSPLHF.

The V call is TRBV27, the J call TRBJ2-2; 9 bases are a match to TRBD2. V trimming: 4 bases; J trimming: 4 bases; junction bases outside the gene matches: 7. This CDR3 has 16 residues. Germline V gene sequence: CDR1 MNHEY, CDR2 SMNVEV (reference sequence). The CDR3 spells CASSSSGRYSTGELFF. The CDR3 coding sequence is TGTGCCAGCAGTTCCAGCGGGAGGTATAGCACCGGGGAGCTGTTTTTT.

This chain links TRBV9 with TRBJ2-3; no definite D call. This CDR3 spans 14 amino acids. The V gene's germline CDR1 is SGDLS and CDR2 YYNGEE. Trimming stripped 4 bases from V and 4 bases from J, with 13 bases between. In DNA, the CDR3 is TGTGCCAGCAGCCCTGACCTAGACGCAGATACGCAGTATTTT. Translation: CASSPDLDADTQYF. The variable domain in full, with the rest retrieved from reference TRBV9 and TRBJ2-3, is DSGVTQTPKHLITATGQRVTLRCSPRSGDLSVYWYQQSLDQGLQFLIQYYNGEERAKGNILERFSAQQFPDLHSELNLSSLELGDSALYFCASSPDLDADTQYFGPGTRLTVL.

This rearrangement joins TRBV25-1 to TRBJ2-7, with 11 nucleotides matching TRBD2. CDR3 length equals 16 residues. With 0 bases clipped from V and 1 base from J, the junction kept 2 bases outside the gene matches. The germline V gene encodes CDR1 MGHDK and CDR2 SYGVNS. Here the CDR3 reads CASSEYRTSGSYEQYF. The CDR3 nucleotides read TGTGCCAGCAGTGAATACAGGACTAGCGGGTCCTACGAGCAGTACTTC.

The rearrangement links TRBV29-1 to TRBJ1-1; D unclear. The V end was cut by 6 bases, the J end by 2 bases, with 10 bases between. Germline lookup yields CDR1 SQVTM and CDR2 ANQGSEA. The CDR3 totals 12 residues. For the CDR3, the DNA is TGCAGCGTCCGTACGGGAAACACTGAAGCTTTCTTT. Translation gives CSVRTGNTEAFF.

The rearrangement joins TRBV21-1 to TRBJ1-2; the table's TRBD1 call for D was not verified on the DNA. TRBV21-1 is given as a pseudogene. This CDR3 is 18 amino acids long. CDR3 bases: TGTGCCAGCAGCAAAGCGTTTGGGACAGGCCTCCAGGCCTATGGCTACACCTTC. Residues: CASSKAFGTGLQAYGYTF.

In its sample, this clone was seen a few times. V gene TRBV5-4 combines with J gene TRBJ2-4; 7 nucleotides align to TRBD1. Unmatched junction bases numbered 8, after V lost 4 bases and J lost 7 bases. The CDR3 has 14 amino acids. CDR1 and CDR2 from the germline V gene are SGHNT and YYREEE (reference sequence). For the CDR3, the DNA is TGTGCCAGCAGCCTACAGGGGAGAAGGAACATTCAGTACTTC. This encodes CASSLQGRRNIQYF.

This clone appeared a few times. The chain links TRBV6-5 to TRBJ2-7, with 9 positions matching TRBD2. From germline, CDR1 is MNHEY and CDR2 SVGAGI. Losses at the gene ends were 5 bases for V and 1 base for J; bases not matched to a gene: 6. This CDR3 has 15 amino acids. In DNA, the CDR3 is TGTGCCAGCAGTGGAAGCGGGGGGCGGTCCTACGAGCAGTACTTC. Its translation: CASSGSGGRSYEQYF.

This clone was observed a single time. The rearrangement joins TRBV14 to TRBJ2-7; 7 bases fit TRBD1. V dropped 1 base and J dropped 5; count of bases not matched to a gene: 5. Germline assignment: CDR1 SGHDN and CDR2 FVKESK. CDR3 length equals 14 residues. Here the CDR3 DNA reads TGTGCCAGCAGCCAAGGGGACAGTAGGAACGAGCAGTACTTC. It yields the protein CASSQGDSRNEQYF.

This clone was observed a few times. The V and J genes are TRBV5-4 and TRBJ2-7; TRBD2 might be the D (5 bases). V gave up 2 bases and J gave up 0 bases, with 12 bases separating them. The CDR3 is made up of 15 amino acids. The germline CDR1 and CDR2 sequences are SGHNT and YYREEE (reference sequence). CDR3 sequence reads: CASSFTSGSSYEQYF. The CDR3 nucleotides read TGTGCCAGCAGCTTTACAAGCGGAAGCTCCTACGAGCAGTACTTC.

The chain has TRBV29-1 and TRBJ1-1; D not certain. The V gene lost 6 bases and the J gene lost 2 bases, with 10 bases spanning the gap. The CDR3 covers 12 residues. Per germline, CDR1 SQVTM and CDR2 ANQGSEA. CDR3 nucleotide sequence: TGCAGCGTCCAGTCGACTAACACTGAAGCTTTCTTT. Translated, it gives CSVQSTNTEAFF.

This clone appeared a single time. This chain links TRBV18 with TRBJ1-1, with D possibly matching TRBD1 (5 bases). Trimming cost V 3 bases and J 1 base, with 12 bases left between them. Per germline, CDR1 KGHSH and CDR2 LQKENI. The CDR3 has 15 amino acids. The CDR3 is CASSPGGTGNTEAFF. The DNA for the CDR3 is TGTGCCAGCTCACCGGGAGGGACGGGGAACACTGAAGCTTTCTTT.

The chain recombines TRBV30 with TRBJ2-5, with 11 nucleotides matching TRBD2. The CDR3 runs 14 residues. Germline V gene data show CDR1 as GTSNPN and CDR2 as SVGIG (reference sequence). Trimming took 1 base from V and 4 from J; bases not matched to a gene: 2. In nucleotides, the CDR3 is TGTGCCTGGAGTGACCTAGCGGGAGGAGAGACCCAGTACTTC. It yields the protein CAWSDLAGGETQYF.

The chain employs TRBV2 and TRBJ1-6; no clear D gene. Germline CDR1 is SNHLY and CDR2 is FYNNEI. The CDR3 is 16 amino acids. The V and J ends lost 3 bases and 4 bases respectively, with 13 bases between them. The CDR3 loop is CASSELKQDYNSPLHF. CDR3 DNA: TGTGCCAGCAGTGAGCTCAAGCAGGATTATAATTCACCCCTCCACTTT.